Below, 6 T cell receptor beta chains from the same sample are listed, as sequenced in a study of metastatic and nonmetastatic thyroid tumors (dated by TCRdb to the early 2020s). Before undergoing thyroid surgery, none of the patients had been given any kind of treatment. Library preparation employed PCR. The data were produced on an Illumina HiSeq 4000. The public reads were run again by TCRdb, first through fastp at Q25 and then through MiXCR, and only productive beta chains were kept. The sample includes roughly 36,000 clones, with around 26% observed a single time. The ten largest account for 8% to 10% of the sample. Sequencing input: blood. Receptors were obtained from a female donor with papillary thyroid cancer or a benign thyroid nodule (not recorded which). Some clones in this sample may be carry-over from other donors' samples.

This clone has just a few counts. The chain recombines TRBV2 with TRBJ2-7, with TRBD1 matching over 8 bases. Looked up from germline, CDR1 is SNHLY and CDR2 is FYNNEI. The junction had 6 bases not matched to a gene; V was cut back by 6 bases and J by 2 bases. This CDR3 region has 14 residues. CDR3 sequence: CASRRDRLTYEQYF. CDR3 DNA: TGTGCCAGCAGGAGGGACAGGCTCACCTACGAGCAGTACTTC.

The chain combines TRBV30 with TRBJ2-6, with TRBD1 as a possible D gene (5 bases). The CDR3 length is 15 residues. CDR1 GTSNPN and CDR2 SVGIG come from the germline V gene (reference sequence). The V and J ends lost 0 bases and 3 bases respectively, with 9 bases between them. The CDR3 DNA reads TGTGCCTGGAGTGTTCAGGGAATTGGGGCCAACGTCCTGACTTTC. It encodes CAWSVQGIGANVLTF.

This clone was seen at least ten times. This chain links TRBV2 with TRBJ1-1; the match to TRBD1 covers 9 bases. Trimming removed 4 bases from V and 3 bases from J; junction bases left unmatched: 6. The CDR3 is made up of 15 amino acids. Germline V gene data show CDR1 as SNHLY and CDR2 as FYNNEI. CDR3 sequence: CASSVPGQGDTEAFF. CDR3 nucleotides: TGTGCCAGCAGTGTTCCGGGACAGGGTGACACTGAAGCTTTCTTT. The whole variable domain, filled in from reference TRBV2 and TRBJ1-1, reads EPEVTQTPSHQVTQMGQEVILRCVPISNHLYFYWYRQILGQKVEFLVSFYNNEISEKSEIFDDQFSVERPDGSNFTLKIRSTKLEDSAMYFCASSVPGQGDTEAFFGQGTRLTVV.

This clone appeared once. The V call is TRBV20-1, the J call TRBJ2-6, with D possibly being TRBD1 or TRBD2 (6 bases each). V lost 6 bases to trimming and J lost 8 bases, with 23 bases between them. The CDR3 extends over 16 amino acids. The germline V gene encodes CDR1 DFQATT and CDR2 SNEGSKA (reference sequence). Here the CDR3 reads CSATDQGSGGSNVLTF. Here the CDR3 DNA reads TGCAGTGCCACCGACCAGGGGTCTGGAGGGTCCAACGTCCTGACTTTC.

This clone occurred many times. The V call is TRBV11-2, the J call TRBJ2-5; TRBD2 matches 8 bases. Germline CDR1 is SGHAT and CDR2 is FQNNGV. The V and J ends lost 6 bases and 7 bases, in that order; junction bases with no gene match: 22. The CDR3 sequence is 18 residues long. The CDR3 bases are TGTGCCAGCAGTCCAATCGTCGGGCCCGAGCGGGGGACATCGACCCAGTACTTC. This gives the protein CASSPIVGPERGTSTQYF.

This clone was recorded at least ten times. The chain recombines TRBV27 with TRBJ1-1; TRBD1 might be the D (5 bases). The CDR3 totals 14 residues. Germline V lookup: CDR1 MNHEY, CDR2 SMNVEV (reference sequence). V dropped 4 bases and J dropped 8 bases, with 17 bases sitting between them. Here the CDR3 reads CASSSLGGRAEAFF. The CDR3, as DNA: TGTGCCAGCAGTTCCTTGGGGGGGAGAGCGGAAGCTTTCTTT.